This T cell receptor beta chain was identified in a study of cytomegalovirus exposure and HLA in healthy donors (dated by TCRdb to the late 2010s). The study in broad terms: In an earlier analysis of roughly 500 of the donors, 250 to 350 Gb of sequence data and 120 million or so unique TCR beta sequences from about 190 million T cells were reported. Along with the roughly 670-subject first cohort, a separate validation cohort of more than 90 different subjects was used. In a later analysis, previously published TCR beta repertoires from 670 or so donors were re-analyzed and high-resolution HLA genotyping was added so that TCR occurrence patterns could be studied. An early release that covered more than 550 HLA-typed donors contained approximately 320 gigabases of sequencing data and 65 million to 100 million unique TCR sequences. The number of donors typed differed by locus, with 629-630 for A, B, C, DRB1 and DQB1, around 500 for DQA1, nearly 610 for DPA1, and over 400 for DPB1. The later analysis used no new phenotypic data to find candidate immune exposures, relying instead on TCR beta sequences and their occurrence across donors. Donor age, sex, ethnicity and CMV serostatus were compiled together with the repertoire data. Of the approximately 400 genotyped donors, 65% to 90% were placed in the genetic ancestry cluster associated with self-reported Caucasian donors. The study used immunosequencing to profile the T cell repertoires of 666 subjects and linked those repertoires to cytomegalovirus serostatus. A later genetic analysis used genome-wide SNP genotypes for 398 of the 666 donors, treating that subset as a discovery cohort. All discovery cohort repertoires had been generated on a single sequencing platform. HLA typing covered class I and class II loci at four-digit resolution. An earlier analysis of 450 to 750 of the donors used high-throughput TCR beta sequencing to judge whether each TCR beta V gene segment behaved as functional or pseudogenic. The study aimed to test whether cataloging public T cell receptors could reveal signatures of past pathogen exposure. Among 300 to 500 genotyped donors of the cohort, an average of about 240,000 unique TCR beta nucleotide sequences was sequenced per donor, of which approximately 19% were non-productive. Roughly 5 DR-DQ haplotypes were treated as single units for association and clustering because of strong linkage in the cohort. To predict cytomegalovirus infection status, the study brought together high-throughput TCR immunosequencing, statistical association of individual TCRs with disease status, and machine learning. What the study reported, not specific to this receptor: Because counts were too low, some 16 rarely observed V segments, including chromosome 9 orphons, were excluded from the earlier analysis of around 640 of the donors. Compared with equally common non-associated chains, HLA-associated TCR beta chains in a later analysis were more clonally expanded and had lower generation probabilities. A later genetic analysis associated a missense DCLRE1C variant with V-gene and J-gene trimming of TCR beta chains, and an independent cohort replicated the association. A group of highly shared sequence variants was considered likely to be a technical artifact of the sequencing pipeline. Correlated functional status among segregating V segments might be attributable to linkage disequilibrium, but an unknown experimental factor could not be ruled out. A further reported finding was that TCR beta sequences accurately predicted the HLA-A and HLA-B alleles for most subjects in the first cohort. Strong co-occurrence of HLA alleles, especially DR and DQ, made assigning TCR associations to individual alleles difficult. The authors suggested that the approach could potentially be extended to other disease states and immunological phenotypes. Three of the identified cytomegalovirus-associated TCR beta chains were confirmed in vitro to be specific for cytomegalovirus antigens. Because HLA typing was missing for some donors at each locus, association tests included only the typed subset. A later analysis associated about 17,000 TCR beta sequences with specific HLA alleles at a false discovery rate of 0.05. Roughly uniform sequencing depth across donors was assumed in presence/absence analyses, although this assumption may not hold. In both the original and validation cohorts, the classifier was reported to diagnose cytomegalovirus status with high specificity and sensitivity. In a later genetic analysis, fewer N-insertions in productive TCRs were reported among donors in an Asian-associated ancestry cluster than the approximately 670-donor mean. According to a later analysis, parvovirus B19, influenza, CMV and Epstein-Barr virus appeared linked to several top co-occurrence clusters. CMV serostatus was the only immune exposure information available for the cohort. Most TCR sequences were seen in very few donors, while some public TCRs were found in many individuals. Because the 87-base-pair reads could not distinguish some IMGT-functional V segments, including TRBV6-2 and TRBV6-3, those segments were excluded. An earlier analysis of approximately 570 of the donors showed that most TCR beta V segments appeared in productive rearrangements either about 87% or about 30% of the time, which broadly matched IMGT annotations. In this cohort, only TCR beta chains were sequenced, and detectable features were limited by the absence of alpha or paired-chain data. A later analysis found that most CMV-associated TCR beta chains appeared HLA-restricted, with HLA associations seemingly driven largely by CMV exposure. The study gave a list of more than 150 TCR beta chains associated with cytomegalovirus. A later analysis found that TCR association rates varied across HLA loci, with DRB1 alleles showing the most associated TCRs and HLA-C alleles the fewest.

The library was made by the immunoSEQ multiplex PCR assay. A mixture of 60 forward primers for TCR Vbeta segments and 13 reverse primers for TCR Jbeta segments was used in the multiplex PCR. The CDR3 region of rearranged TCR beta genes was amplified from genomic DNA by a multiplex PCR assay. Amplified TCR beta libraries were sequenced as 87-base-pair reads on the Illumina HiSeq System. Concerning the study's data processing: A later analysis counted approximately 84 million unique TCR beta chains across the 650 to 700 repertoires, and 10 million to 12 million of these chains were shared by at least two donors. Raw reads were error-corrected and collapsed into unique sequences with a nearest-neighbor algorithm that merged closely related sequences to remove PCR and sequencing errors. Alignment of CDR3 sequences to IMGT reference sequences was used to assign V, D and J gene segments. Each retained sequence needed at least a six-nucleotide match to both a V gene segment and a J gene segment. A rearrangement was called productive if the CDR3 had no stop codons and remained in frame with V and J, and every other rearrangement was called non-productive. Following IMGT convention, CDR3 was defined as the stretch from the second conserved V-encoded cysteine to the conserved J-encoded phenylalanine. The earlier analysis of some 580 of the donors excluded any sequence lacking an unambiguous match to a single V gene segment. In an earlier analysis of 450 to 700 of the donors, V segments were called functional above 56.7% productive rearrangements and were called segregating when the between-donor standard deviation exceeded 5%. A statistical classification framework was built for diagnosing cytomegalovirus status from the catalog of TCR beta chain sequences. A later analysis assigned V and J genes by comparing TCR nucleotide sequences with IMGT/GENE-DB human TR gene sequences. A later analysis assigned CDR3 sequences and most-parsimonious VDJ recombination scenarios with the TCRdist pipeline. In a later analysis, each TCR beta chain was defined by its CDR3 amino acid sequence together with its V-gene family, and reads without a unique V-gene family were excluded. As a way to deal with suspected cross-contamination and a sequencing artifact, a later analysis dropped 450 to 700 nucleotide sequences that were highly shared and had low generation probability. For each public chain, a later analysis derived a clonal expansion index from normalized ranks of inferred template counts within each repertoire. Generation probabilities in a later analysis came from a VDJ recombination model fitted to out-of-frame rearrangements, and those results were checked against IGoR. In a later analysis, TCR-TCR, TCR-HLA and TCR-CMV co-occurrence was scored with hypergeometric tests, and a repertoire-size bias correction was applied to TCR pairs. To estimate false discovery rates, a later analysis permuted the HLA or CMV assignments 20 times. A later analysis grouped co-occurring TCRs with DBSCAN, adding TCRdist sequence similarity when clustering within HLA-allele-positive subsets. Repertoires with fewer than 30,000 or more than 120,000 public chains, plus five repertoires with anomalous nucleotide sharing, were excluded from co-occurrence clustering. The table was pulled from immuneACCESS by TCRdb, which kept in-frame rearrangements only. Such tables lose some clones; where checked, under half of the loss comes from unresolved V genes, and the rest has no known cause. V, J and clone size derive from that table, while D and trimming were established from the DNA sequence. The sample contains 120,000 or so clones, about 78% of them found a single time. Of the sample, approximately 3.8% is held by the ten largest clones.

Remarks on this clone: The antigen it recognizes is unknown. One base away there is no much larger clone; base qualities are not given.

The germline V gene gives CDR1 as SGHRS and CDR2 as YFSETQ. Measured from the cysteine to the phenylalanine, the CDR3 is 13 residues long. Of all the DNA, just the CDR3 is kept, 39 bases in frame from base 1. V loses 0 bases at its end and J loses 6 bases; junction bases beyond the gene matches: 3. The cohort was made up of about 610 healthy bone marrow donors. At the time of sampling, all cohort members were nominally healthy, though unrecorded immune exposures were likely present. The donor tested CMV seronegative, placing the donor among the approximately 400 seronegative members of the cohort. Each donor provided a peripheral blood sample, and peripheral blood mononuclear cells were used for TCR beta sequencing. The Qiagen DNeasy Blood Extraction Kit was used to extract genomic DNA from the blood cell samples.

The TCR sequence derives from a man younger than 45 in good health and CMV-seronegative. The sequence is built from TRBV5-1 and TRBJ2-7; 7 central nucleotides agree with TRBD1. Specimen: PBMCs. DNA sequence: TGCGCCAGCAGCTTGGGGGACAGATCCGAGCAGTACTTC. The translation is CASSLGDRSEQYF.